The next 26 T cell receptor beta chains were all read from a single sample in a study of blood T cell repertoires in COVID-19 (TCRdb year 2020). The protocol used for the library was the immunoSEQ multiplex PCR assay. In its TCRdb copy, this immuneACCESS table keeps in-frame sequences only and misses some clones. Where compared with another copy, unresolved V genes explain less than half of these, and the others have no known cause. Across this sample there are some 390,000 clones, with around 87% seen only once. About 2.5% of the sample comes from the top ten. Sample: peripheral blood. The origin of the receptors is a woman aged 60-75 years with COVID-19, enrolled during active disease.

The CDR3 is CASSQEYRANYGYTF. The CDR3, as DNA: TGCGCCAGCAGCCAAGAGTACAGGGCAAACTATGGCTACACCTTC. The rearrangement links TRBV4-1 to TRBJ1-2; a weak D match, TRBD1 (6 bases). Germline CDR1 and CDR2: MGHRA and YSYEKL. CDR3 length: 15 residues. V was pared by 0 bases and J by 2 bases, with 10 bases between.

The rearrangement uses TRBV27 and TRBJ1-5; no clear D gene. Germline V lookup: CDR1 MNHEY, CDR2 SMNVEV (reference sequence). The V end was cut by 3 bases, the J end by 1 base, with 10 bases between. The CDR3 runs to 15 residues. CDR3 bases: TGTGCCAGCAGTTTTTTTCCGCTAAGCAATCAGCCCCAGCATTTT. The encoded protein is CASSFFPLSNQPQHF.

The rearrangement uses TRBV3-1 (or the pseudogene TRBV3-2) and TRBJ2-2, with D possibly matching TRBD2 (7 bases). This CDR3 region has 17 residues. Trimming pared 1 base from V and 3 bases from J, leaving 15 bases between. CDR1 and CDR2 (germline): LGHDT, YNNKEL (reference sequence). The CDR3, as DNA: TGTGCCAGCAGCCAAGTTAGTGGGGGGGCTGACACCGGGGAGCTGTTTTTT. Protein sequence: CASSQVSGGADTGELFF.

The rearrangement joins TRBV5-1 to TRBJ2-7; the D is unclear. V was trimmed by 5 bases and J by 12 bases, leaving 21 bases between them. The CDR3 has 13 residues. CDR1 is SGHRS, CDR2 YFSETQ, per germline. The CDR3 region is CASSMLTIGSRYF. For the CDR3, the DNA is TGCGCCAGCAGTATGTTGACAATCGGATCGCGGTACTTC.

V usage is TRBV6-5 and J usage is TRBJ2-7; D is unresolved. CDR1 and CDR2 (germline): MNHEY, SVGAGI. Trimming shortened V by 7 bases and J by 3 bases, and 19 bases separated the two germline ends. This CDR3 is built from 15 residues. The CDR3 DNA follows: TGTGCCAGCACCCCCCAATCGGGTAGCATCTACGAGCAGTACTTC. As protein: CASTPQSGSIYEQYF.

The chain uses TRBV5-4 and TRBJ1-6; D uncertain. Germline CDR1 is SGHNT and CDR2 is YYREEE (reference sequence). Trimming left V 0 bases short and J 7 bases short, with 5 bases between. CDR3 length: 13 amino acids. The CDR3 sequence is CASSLVLNSPLHF. CDR3 sequence (DNA): TGTGCCAGCAGCTTGGTGTTAAATTCACCCCTCCACTTT.

This clone was recorded once. The chain uses TRBV12-3 or TRBV12-4 and TRBJ1-2; D is perhaps TRBD1 (6 bases). V dropped 4 bases and J dropped 8 bases, with 14 bases sitting between them. This CDR3 spans 13 amino acids. CDR3 loop: CASSSGAWLGYTF. The CDR3 bases are TGTGCCAGCAGTTCAGGGGCGTGGTTGGGCTACACCTTC.

The chain joins TRBV2 to TRBJ2-4, with a possible D match to TRBD1 (6 bases). CDR1 and CDR2 (germline): SNHLY, FYNNEI. This CDR3 region has 14 residues. The V end lost 4 bases, the J end lost 8 bases, and 15 bases lay between the germline ends. CDR3: CASSADSRRDIQYF. For the CDR3, the DNA is TGTGCCAGCAGTGCGGACAGCCGGAGAGACATTCAGTACTTC.

The chain joins TRBV5-1 to TRBJ1-1; the D is unclear. V shed 0 bases and J shed 1 base, with 10 bases lying between them. CDR1 and CDR2 (germline): SGHRS, YFSETQ. The CDR3 has 15 residues. CDR3 amino acids: CASSLEGRANTEAFF. The CDR3 DNA reads as TGCGCCAGCAGCTTGGAAGGGAGAGCGAACACTGAAGCTTTCTTT.

The chain couples TRBV5-8 to TRBJ1-2; D uncertain. The CDR3 has 14 amino acids. V was clipped by 4 bases and J by 5 bases, with 15 bases between them. The germline CDR1 and CDR2 sequences are SGHTS and YDEGEE. The CDR3 here is CASSPRNGEYGYTF. The CDR3 DNA is TGTGCCAGCAGCCCTCGGAACGGAGAATATGGCTACACCTTC.

The DNA of the CDR3 is TGTGCCACCAGCAGATTAGCGGGGGCAACAGATACGCAGTATTTT. It yields the protein CATSRLAGATDTQYF. The V and J genes are TRBV15 and TRBJ2-3; 9 bases fit TRBD2. CDR1 and CDR2 (germline): LNHNV, YYDKDF (reference sequence). This CDR3 contains 15 residues. The junction had 3 bases not matched to a gene; V was cut back by 2 bases and J by 3 bases.

This clone has just a few counts. V gene TRBV27 combines with J gene TRBJ2-4, with 12 nucleotides matching TRBD2. Germline V gene lookup returns CDR1 MNHEY and CDR2 SMNVEV (reference sequence). The CDR3 covers 16 residues. Trimming at V came to 4 bases and at J to 5 bases, leaving 6 bases not matched to a gene. The CDR3 loop is CASSSPWTSGENIQYF. CDR3 DNA sequence: TGTGCCAGCAGTTCCCCGTGGACTAGCGGGGAAAACATTCAGTACTTC.

CDR3 amino acids: CASRGGNTIYF. In DNA, the CDR3 is TGTGCCAGCCGGGGGGGAAACACCATATATTTT. The V call is TRBV2, the J call TRBJ1-3, with D maybe TRBD1 (5 bases). Germline V gene lookup returns CDR1 SNHLY and CDR2 FYNNEI. The germline V and J ends were trimmed by 8 bases and 4 bases, with 6 bases remaining between them. The CDR3 is 11 amino acids. Complete variable domain (other parts from reference TRBV2 and TRBJ1-3): EPEVTQTPSHQVTQMGQEVILRCVPISNHLYFYWYRQILGQKVEFLVSFYNNEISEKSEIFDDQFSVERPDGSNFTLKIRSTKLEDSAMYFCASRGGNTIYFGEGSWLTVV.

DNA of the CDR3: TGTGCCAGCTCACCACGGGTACAGGGGGAATACAATGAGCAGTTCTTC. Translation gives CASSPRVQGEYNEQFF. This chain links TRBV18 with TRBJ2-1, with 8 bases identical to TRBD1. Germline CDR1 and CDR2: KGHSH and LQKENI. The CDR3 contains 16 residues. V was clipped by 1 base and J by 4 bases; unmatched bases: 6. Based on the CDR3 plus reference TRBV18 and TRBJ2-1, the full variable domain is NAGVMQNPRHLVRRRGQEARLRCSPMKGHSHVYWYRQLPEEGLKFMVYLQKENIIDESGMPKERFSAEFPKEGPSILRIQQVVRGDSAAYFCASSPRVQGEYNEQFFGPGTRLTVL.

The rearrangement uses TRBV7-3 and TRBJ2-5, with 8 positions matching TRBD2. There are 15 residues in the CDR3. Germline V gene lookup returns CDR1 SGHTA and CDR2 FQGTGA. The junction had 4 bases not matched to a gene; V was cut back by 3 bases and J by 1 base. CDR3 protein: CASSLDGGAQETQYF. For the CDR3, the DNA is TGTGCCAGCAGCTTGGACGGGGGGGCCCAAGAGACCCAGTACTTC.

The gene calls are TRBV13 and TRBJ1-6, with 9 bases fitting TRBD1. There are 15 residues in the CDR3. Germline V lookup: CDR1 PRHDT, CDR2 FYEKMQ (reference sequence). V lost 4 bases and J lost 9; bases outside the gene matches: 7. The CDR3 DNA sequence: TGTGCCAGCAGCTCGGGGGACAGGGATAGTTCACCCCTCCACTTT. This gives the protein CASSSGDRDSSPLHF.

Of note for this clone: The sample carries other DNA sequences with the same CDR3. The rearrangement uses TRBV6-5 and TRBJ1-4; 7 nucleotides agree with TRBD1. V was pared by 0 bases and J by 8 bases, with 3 bases of the junction left unmatched. Germline V gene sequence: CDR1 MNHEY, CDR2 SVGAGI. The CDR3 contains 14 residues. CDR3 amino acids: CASSYSGGNEKLFF. The CDR3 DNA reads TGTGCCAGCAGTTACTCAGGGGGCAACGAAAAACTGTTTTTT.

This chain joins TRBV4-2 and TRBJ1-5, with 9 bases matching TRBD1. CDR1 and CDR2 (germline): LGHNA, YNFKEQ. CDR3 size: 15 residues. V shed 0 bases, J shed 6 bases, and the junction held 3 bases outside the gene matches. CDR3 sequence: CASSQDGTGSQPQHF. CDR3 DNA: TGTGCCAGCAGCCAAGACGGGACAGGGAGTCAGCCCCAGCATTTT.

V gene TRBV11-3 combines with J gene TRBJ2-2; D gene unclear. Trimming left V 4 bases short and J 7 bases short, with 10 bases between. Germline V CDR1 and CDR2: SGHNT, YENEEA. The CDR3 runs 13 residues. The CDR3 DNA sequence: TGTGCCAGCAGCTCTCAAAACGGCGGGGAGCTGTTTTTT. Translation: CASSSQNGGELFF.

The rearrangement joins TRBV11-2 to TRBJ2-7, with 9 bases aligning to TRBD2. Unmatched junction bases numbered 8, after V lost 2 bases and J lost 0 bases. The germline gives CDR1 SGHAT, CDR2 FQNNGV. This CDR3 comprises 17 residues. Here the CDR3 DNA reads TGTGCCAGCAGCTTACGGCTAGCGGGGACCTTCTCCTACGAGCAGTACTTC. Protein product: CASSLRLAGTFSYEQYF.

This clone was recorded only once. The rearrangement uses TRBV28 and TRBJ1-2; D is unresolved. CDR3 size: 12 residues. The V gene lost 11 bases and the J gene lost 2 bases, with 12 bases spanning the gap. Germline V gene data show CDR1 as MDHEN and CDR2 as SYDVKM. In DNA form, the CDR3 reads TGTGCCCTACTGCGGCAGAACTATGGCTACACCTTC. As protein: CALLRQNYGYTF.

The chain is built from TRBV14 and TRBJ2-1; 10 positions match TRBD1. CDR3 length: 15 amino acids. In germline, CDR1 is SGHDN, CDR2 FVKESK. After removal of 4 bases from V and 0 bases from J, the junction contained 0 bases not matched to a gene. In DNA, the CDR3 is TGTGCCAGCAGCCGGGACAGGGGCTCCTACAATGAGCAGTTCTTC. This gives the protein CASSRDRGSYNEQFF.

This clone occurred once. The J gene is TRBJ1-2, the V gene TRBV7-9; TRBD1 aligns across 7 bases. The germline V gene encodes CDR1 SEHNR and CDR2 FQNEAQ (reference sequence). Losses at the gene ends were 1 base for V and 7 bases for J; bases not matched to a gene: 18. The CDR3 is made up of 18 amino acids. The DNA for the CDR3 is TGTGCCAGCAGCTTAGGGGTAACCGGGACAGCGACGATAGGTGGCTACACCTTC. Protein: CASSLGVTGTATIGGYTF.

The J gene is TRBJ1-5, the V gene TRBV19, with no clear D. Germline V gene data show CDR1 as LNHDA and CDR2 as SQIVND (reference sequence). Trimming cost V 11 bases and J 2 bases, with 19 bases left between them. The CDR3 length is 15 residues. The CDR3 spells CASRRTEGRNQPQHF. The CDR3 coding sequence is TGTGCCTCGAGAAGGACTGAAGGACGCAATCAGCCCCAGCATTTT.

This chain uses TRBV18 with TRBJ2-3, with 7 positions matching TRBD2. Germline V CDR1 and CDR2: KGHSH, LQKENI. This CDR3 spans 15 amino acids. After removal of 2 bases from V and 3 bases from J, the junction contained 5 bases not matched to a gene. CDR3 DNA sequence: TGTGCCAGCTCACCAGGGCAGCGGGGTACAGATACGCAGTATTTT. Translated, it gives CASSPGQRGTDTQYF.

The chain recombines TRBV5-8 with TRBJ1-2; possibly TRBD1 for D (6 bases). The CDR3 length is 12 residues. Trimming pared 5 bases from V and 4 bases from J, leaving 9 bases between. Germline V CDR1 and CDR2: SGHTS, YDEGEE. As DNA, the CDR3 is TGTGCCAGCAGAGACAGGACCTATGGCTACACCTTC. As protein: CASRDRTYGYTF.